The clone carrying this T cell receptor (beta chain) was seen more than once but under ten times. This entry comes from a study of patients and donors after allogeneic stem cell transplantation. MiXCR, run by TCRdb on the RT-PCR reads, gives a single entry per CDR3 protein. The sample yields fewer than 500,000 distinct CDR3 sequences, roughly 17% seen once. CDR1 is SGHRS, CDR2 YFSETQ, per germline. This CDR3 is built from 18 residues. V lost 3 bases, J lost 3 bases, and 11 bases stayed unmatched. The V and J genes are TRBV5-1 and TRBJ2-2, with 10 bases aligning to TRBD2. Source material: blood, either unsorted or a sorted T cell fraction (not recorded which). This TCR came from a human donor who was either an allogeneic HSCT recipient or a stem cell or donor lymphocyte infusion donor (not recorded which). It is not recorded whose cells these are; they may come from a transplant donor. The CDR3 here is CASSSTPSGRGDTGELFF. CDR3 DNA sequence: TGCGCCAGCAGCTCCACTCCTAGCGGGAGAGGGGACACCGGGGAGCTGTTTTTT.